Listed below are T cell receptor beta chains from one sample, sequenced in a study of cytomegalovirus exposure and HLA in healthy donors. Assay used: immunoSEQ multiplex PCR; TCRdb lists only in-frame clones, some missing. The data contain 120,000 or so clones, approximately 87% of them singletons. The source material was PBMCs. All receptors derive from a man between 18 and 29 years old in good health and CMV-seropositive. Both conserved end residues are part of each CDR3. The D gene is left open where the match is weak. Expanded clones get a size class; other rows say once, few or many, or leave the size out.

V gene	clone size	D gene	CDR3 length	J gene	CDR3 DNA	CDR3 protein
TRBV11-3	-	-	14	TRBJ2-2	TGTGCCAGCAGCCGAAACGGGGGTGCCGGGGAGCTGTTTTTT	CASSRNGGAGELFF
TRBV6-1	-	TRBD2	13	TRBJ2-1	TGTGCCAGCAGTGCTAGCGGGGGTCCCGAGCAGTTCTTC	CASSASGGPEQFF
TRBV30	-	TRBD1	14	TRBJ2-7	TGTGCCTGGAGAGGGACAGGGGGCGCGGGGGAGCAGTACTTC	CAWRGTGGAGEQYF
TRBV7-9	-	TRBD1	17	TRBJ2-2	TGTGCCAGCAGCCCACTTATGAGACAGGGGAACACCGGGGAGCTGTTTTTT	CASSPLMRQGNTGELFF
TRBV7-3	-	-	14	TRBJ2-3	TGTGCCAGCAGCTTAACGCGGCCCACAGATACGCAGTATTTT	CASSLTRPTDTQYF
TRBV6-5	-	-	14	TRBJ2-7	TGTGCCAGCTCGCGTGGTTTTCAATCCTACGAGCAGTACTTC	CASSRGFQSYEQYF
TRBV6-5	-	-	12	TRBJ1-3	TGTGCCAGCTGTGGGCCTGGAAACACCATATATTTT	CASCGPGNTIYF
TRBV6-1	-	TRBD2	14	TRBJ2-1	TGTGCCAGCAGTGTGACAGCGGGGGGCAATGAGCAGTTCTTC	CASSVTAGGNEQFF
TRBV5-6	few	-	17	TRBJ1-1	TGTGCCAGCAGCAACAAAGGGCAGGGGTGGGGAAACACTGAAGCTTTCTTT	CASSNKGQGWGNTEAFF
TRBV5-1	-	-	16	TRBJ2-1	TGCGCCAGCAGCTTTGAGACGTGGGCCCCCTACAATGAGCAGTTCTTC	CASSFETWAPYNEQFF
TRBV2	-	TRBD1	13	TRBJ2-7	TGTGCCAGCAGGCGGGACAGGGTCTACGAGCAGTACTTC	CASRRDRVYEQYF
TRBV27	-	-	14	TRBJ1-2	TGTGCCAGCAGTAAACTACAGGGCAACTATGGCTACACCTTC	CASSKLQGNYGYTF
TRBV30	-	-	14	TRBJ1-2	TGTGCCTGGAGTGTACCCCCAGGACTCTATGGCTACACCTTC	CAWSVPPGLYGYTF
TRBV29-1	-	-	12	TRBJ1-1	TGCAGCCCTGCCTACCCGAACACTGAAGCTTTCTTT	CSPAYPNTEAFF
TRBV7-6	-	TRBD1	16	TRBJ2-7	TGTGCCAGCAGCTTCGGGTCTCAGGGGGCAAGGAACGAGCAGTACTTC	CASSFGSQGARNEQYF
TRBV6-5	-	TRBD2	14	TRBJ2-7	TGTGCCAGCAGTTACAGCGGGACCTCCTACGAGCAGTACTTC	CASSYSGTSYEQYF
TRBV10-1	-	-	14	TRBJ1-1	TGCGCCAGCAGTCGGGACACAACGAGCACTGAAGCTTTCTTT	CASSRDTTSTEAFF
TRBV11-2	once	TRBD1	14	TRBJ2-7	TGTGCCAGCAGCTTAGGACAGGGTGCCTACGAGCAGTACTTC	CASSLGQGAYEQYF
TRBV5-1	-	-	11	TRBJ1-6	TGCGCCGACAATATAAGTTCACCCCTCCACTTT	CADNISSPLHF
TRBV29-1	few	-	15	TRBJ1-2	TGCAGCGTTGATCCGGTTTCGGGCAATGAGGGAGGCTACACCTTC	CSVDPVSGNEGGYTF
TRBV10-3	-	TRBD2	15	TRBJ2-3	TGTGCCATCACTGAACGACTAGCGGGGGCAGATACGCAGTATTTT	CAITERLAGADTQYF
TRBV5-4	-	-	15	TRBJ1-6	TGTGCCAGCAGCTTCGGCACGGGAGCTTCCACACCCCTCCACTTT	CASSFGTGASTPLHF
TRBV7-9	-	TRBD2	16	TRBJ2-5	TGTGCCAGCAGCTTACTTGGTAGCGGGGTCCAAGAGACCCAGTACTTC	CASSLLGSGVQETQYF
TRBV9	-	-	15	TRBJ2-7	TGTGCCAGCAGCGTAGATTCCAGATCCTCCTACGAGCAGTACTTC	CASSVDSRSSYEQYF
TRBV19	once	-	11	TRBJ2-7	TGTGCCAGTAGGGAAGGGGGCGAGCAGTACTTC	CASREGGEQYF
TRBV7-9	-	TRBD2	15	TRBJ2-5	TGTGCCAGCAGCTTCGGTCTAGCGGGGTCAGAGACCCAGTACTTC	CASSFGLAGSETQYF